This T cell receptor beta chain was found in a study of shared T cell receptors in the human thymus. The CDR3 spans 19 residues. V lost 0 bases to trimming and J lost 0 bases; unmatched junction nucleotides: 6. CDR1 is SGDLS and CDR2 is YYNGEE in the germline V gene. Assay: immunoSEQ multiplex PCR; the TCRdb copy retains only in-frame clones and omits some. The data show about 730,000 clones, approximately 85% seen once. The same data also went into a second study, on human thymus T cells. As that study records: V and J genes seemed to be used with bias in thymic and blood repertoires.

Sequenced sample: thymocytes. The origin of this receptor is a girl under three years old with a congenital heart defect. The gene calls are TRBV9 and TRBJ2-3, with 14 bases identical to TRBD2. In DNA, the CDR3 is TGTGCCAGCAGCGTAGAAATCGGGACTAGCGGGGGAAGCACAGATACGCAGTATTTT. Amino acid sequence: CASSVEIGTSGGSTDTQYF.